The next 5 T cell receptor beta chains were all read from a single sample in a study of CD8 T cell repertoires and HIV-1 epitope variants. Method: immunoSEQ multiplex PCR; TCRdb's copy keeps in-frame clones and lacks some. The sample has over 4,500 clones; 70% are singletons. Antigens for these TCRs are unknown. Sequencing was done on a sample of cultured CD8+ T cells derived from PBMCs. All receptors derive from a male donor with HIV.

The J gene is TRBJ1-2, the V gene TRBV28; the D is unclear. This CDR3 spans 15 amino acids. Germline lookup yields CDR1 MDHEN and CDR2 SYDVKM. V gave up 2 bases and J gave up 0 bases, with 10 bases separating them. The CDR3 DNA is TGTGCCAGCAGTTTAGTCACGGAGGCTAACTATGGCTACACCTTC. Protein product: CASSLVTEANYGYTF.

The DNA of the CDR3 is TGTGCCAGCAGCGAGACCCCGTCTGGAAACACCATATATTTT. Protein: CASSETPSGNTIYF. The rearrangement uses TRBV5-6 and TRBJ1-3, with D unresolved. The CDR3 has 14 residues. The V and J ends lost 4 bases and 1 base respectively, with 9 bases between them. Germline lookup yields CDR1 SGHDT and CDR2 YYEEEE.

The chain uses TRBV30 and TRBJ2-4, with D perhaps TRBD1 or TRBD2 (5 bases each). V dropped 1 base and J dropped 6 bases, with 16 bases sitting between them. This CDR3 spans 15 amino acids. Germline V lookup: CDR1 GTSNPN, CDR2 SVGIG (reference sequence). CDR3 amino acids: CAWSAGSGAGNIQYF. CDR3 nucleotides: TGTGCCTGGAGTGCCGGGTCCGGGGCGGGAAACATTCAGTACTTC.

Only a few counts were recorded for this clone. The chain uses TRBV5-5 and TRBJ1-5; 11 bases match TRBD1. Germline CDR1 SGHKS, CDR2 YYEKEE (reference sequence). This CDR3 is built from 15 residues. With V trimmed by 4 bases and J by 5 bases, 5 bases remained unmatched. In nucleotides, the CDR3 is TGTGCCAGCAGCGCCCGGGACAGGGGGTATCAGCCCCAGCATTTT. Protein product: CASSARDRGYQPQHF.

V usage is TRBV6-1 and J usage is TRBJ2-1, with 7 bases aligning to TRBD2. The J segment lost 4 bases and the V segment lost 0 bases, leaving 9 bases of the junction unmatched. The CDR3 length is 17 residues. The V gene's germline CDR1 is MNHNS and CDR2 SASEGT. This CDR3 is CASSEAQGGGVYNEQFF. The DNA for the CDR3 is TGTGCCAGCAGTGAAGCGCAGGGCGGGGGAGTGTACAATGAGCAGTTCTTC.